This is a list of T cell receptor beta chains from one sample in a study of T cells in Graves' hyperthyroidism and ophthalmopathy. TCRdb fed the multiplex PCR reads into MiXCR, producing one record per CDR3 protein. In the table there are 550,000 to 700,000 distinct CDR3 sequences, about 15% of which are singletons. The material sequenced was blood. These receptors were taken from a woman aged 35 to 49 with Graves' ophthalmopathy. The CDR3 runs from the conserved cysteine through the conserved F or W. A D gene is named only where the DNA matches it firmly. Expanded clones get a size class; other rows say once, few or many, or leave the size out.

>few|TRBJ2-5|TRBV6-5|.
TGTGCCAGCAGTTACCGGAGCTCGGAGACCCAGTACTTC
CASSYRSSETQYF
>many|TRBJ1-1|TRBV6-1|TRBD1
TGTGCCAGCAGGCCCGACAGGGTTTTT
CASRPDRVF
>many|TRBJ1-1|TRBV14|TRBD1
TGTGCCAGCAGTTCGACAGGGACGGGGGGGGCTTTCTTT
CASSSTGTGGAFF
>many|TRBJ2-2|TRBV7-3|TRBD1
TGTGCCAGCAGCCCTACAGGGGATGGGGGGGAGCTGTTTTTT
CASSPTGDGGELFF
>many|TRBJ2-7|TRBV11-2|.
TGTGCCAGCAGCCGCGGGACGTTCACCTACGAGCAGTACTTC
CASSRGTFTYEQYF
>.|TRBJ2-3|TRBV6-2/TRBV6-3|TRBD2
TGTGCCAGCAGTTACCCGGGACTAGCGGGAGTGGGAACAGATACGCAGTATTTT
CASSYPGLAGVGTDTQYF
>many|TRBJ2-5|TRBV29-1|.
TGCAGCGTTTGGGTGGGGGAGACCCAGTACTTC
CSVWVGETQYF
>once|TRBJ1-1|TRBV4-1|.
TGCCCCAGCAGCCATTCCGAGAACACTGAAGCTTTCTTT
CPSSHSENTEAFF
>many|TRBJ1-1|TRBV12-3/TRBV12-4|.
TGTGCCAGCGGGACCGGGACTCTCCCCGAAGCTTTCTTT
CASGTGTLPEAFF
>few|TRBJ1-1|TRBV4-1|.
TGCGCCAGCAGCCATCGACAGGCGAACACTGAAGCTTTCTTT
CASSHRQANTEAFF
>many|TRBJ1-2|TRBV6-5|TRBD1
TGTGCCAGCAGTTTAGGGGGCCTCTATGGCTACACCTTC
CASSLGGLYGYTF
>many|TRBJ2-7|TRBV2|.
TGTGCCAGCGAAAGGGCGAAGGGCTACGAGCAGTACTTC
CASERAKGYEQYF
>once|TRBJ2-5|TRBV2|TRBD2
TGTGCCAGCAGTGAAGTGACTAGCGGGGGTCTGGAGACCCAGTACTTC
CASSEVTSGGLETQYF
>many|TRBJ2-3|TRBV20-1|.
TGCAGTGCTAGAGGCCCGGTTATGACAGAGTCTAGCACAGATACGCAGTATTTT
CSARGPVMTESSTDTQYF
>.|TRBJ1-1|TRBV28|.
TGTGCCAGCAGTCCCGGACTGAACGAAGCTTTCTTT
CASSPGLNEAFF
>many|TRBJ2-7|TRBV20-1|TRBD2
TGCAGTGCCCCCCCTCAGCTAGCGGGAGCGGGCGAGCAGTACTTC
CSAPPQLAGAGEQYF
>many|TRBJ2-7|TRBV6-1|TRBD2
TGTGCCAGCTCTGGACTAGCGGGAGGGCCTCGATACGAGCAGTACTTC
CASSGLAGGPRYEQYF
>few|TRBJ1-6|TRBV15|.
TGTGCCACCAGCAAGGAGGGTAGGGGCTCACCCCTCCACTTT
CATSKEGRGSPLHF
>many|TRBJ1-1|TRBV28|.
TGTGCCAGCAGTTCACAGGGTTCCGATGCTGAAGCTTTCTTT
CASSSQGSDAEAFF
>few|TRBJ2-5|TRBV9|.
TGTGCCAGCAGCCCCAGTGGGGCCACGACCCGGGAGACCCAGTACTTC
CASSPSGATTRETQYF
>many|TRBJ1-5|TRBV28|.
TGTGCCAGCAGCTACGACCCGAGCAATCAGCCCCAGCATTTT
CASSYDPSNQPQHF
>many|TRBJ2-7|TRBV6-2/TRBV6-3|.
TGTGCCACAATCCCCTGGGACAAGACCTACGAGCAGTACTTC
CATIPWDKTYEQYF
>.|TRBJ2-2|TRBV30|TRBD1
TGTGCTTCCGGGACAGGGAACACCGGGGAGCTGTTTTTT
CASGTGNTGELFF
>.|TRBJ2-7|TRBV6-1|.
TGTGCCAGCAGCCAACAGGTTCCCTACGAGCAGTACTTC
CASSQQVPYEQYF
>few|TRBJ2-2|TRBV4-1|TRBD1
TGCGCCAGCAGCCCACCTCCGGGACAGGGGACCGGGGAGCTGTTTTTT
CASSPPPGQGTGELFF
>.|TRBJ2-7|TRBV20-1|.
TGCAGTGCTAGTTTGGTAGAAGGGGCCGAGCAGTACTTC
CSASLVEGAEQYF
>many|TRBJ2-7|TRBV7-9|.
TGTGCCAGCACCGGTACCCAGGCCTTCTCCTACGAGCAGTACTTC
CASTGTQAFSYEQYF
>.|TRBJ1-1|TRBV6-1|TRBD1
TGTGCCAGCAGTCCCGACAGGGGGCAGGAAGCTTTCTTT
CASSPDRGQEAFF
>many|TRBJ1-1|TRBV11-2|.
TGTGCCAGCAGCCCCCGTAGGTCGAACACTGAAGCTTTCTTT
CASSPRRSNTEAFF
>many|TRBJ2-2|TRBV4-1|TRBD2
TGCGCCAGCAGCCCGACTAGCGGGAGTTTGGACACCGGGGAGCTGTTTTTT
CASSPTSGSLDTGELFF
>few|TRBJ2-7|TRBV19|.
TGTGCCAGTAGATATGAGGGGGAAGCCTACGAGCAGTACTTC
CASRYEGEAYEQYF